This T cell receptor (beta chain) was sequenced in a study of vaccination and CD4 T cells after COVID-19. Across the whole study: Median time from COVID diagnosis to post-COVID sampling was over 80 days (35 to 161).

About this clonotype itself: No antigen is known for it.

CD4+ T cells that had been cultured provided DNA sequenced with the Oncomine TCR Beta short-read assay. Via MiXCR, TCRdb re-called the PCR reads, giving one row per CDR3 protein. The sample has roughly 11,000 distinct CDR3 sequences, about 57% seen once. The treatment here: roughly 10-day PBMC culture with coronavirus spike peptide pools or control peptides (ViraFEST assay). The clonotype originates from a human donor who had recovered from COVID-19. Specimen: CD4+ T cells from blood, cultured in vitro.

CDR3 in amino acids: CASSSRTGVRNEQFF. The CDR3, as DNA: TGTGCCAGCAGCTCCCGGACAGGGGTACGGAATGAGCAGTTCTTC. The chain has TRBV28 and TRBJ2-1; the match to TRBD1 covers 9 bases. V lost 6 bases and J lost 7; bases outside the gene matches: 10. The CDR3 is 15 residues long. Germline V lookup: CDR1 MDHEN, CDR2 SYDVKM. Filled out from reference TRBV28 and TRBJ2-1, the complete variable domain reads DVKVTQSSRYLVKRTGEKVFLECVQDMDHENMFWYRQDPGLGLRLIYFSYDVKMKEKGDIPEGYSVSREKKERFSLILESASTNQTSMYLCASSSRTGVRNEQFFGPGTRLTVL.